Given below is one T cell receptor (beta chain) in context. Its antigen has not been determined. No base quality information exists; no much larger clone differs at one position. The sample belongs to a study of response to subunit inactivated influenza vaccine (dated by TCRdb to 2017 to 2018). About the investigation overall: Deep quantitative T cell receptor repertoire profiling was used in the study to track responses to a trivalent subunit inactivated influenza vaccine. The research as a whole found: The authors proposed that each seasonal influenza vaccination may bring in only a limited number of new T cells.

Libraries were built with RT-PCR. TCRdb shows the sequencer as Illumina HiSeq 2500. In TCRdb, the public reads were trimmed at Q25 with fastp and aligned with MiXCR, with productive beta chains retained. Rows with one shared CDR3 protein collapse into an entry with the most common genes and DNA. For this sample there are about 240,000 distinct CDR3 sequences; 9.5% to 15% appear just once. Of the sample, approximately 8.4% falls within the top ten clones. The TCR originated in a man aged 45-65 years who received an inactivated influenza vaccine. Donor details come from another sample of the same person, matched by shared clones. Sample: non-naive T cells sorted from PBMCs, taken approximately 15 days before vaccination. This sample's cell subset or site label indicates: memory T cell fraction.

The sequence in DNA is TGTGCCACCAGCCCCCGAGGGGGAGCGAACACCGGGGAGCTGTTTTTT. Its product reads: CATSPRGGANTGELFF. Rearrangement joined TRBV15 to TRBJ2-2; tentative D gene TRBD1, with 6 bases matching. CDR3 length: 16 amino acids, cysteine to phenylalanine. Of the read, only the CDR3 DNA is kept; its 48 bases are in frame from base 1. A distance of 13 bases separates the germline ends of V and J, which lose 5 bases and 0 bases respectively. According to the germline V gene (reference sequence), CDR1 reads LNHNV and CDR2 reads YYDKDF.